This T cell receptor (beta chain) was identified during a study of control samples from healthy donors and cancer patients. Germline V gives CDR1 LNHDA, CDR2 SQIVND (reference sequence). CDR3 size: 16 residues. V lost 4 bases, J lost 1 base, and 17 bases lay in between. Only in-frame clones appear in the TCRdb table, and some are missing; sequencing was by immunoSEQ multiplex PCR. This sample has approximately 140,000 clones, with roughly 90% found just once. The chain links TRBV19 to TRBJ2-7; a weak D match, TRBD1 (6 bases). The TCR sequence derives from a man aged 50 to 59 with head and neck cancer. Sequencing was performed on PBMCs. Here the CDR3 DNA reads TGTGCCAGTAGTAGCTCCGGGACACACGATTCCTACGAGCAGTACTTC. Translating it yields CASSSSGTHDSYEQYF.